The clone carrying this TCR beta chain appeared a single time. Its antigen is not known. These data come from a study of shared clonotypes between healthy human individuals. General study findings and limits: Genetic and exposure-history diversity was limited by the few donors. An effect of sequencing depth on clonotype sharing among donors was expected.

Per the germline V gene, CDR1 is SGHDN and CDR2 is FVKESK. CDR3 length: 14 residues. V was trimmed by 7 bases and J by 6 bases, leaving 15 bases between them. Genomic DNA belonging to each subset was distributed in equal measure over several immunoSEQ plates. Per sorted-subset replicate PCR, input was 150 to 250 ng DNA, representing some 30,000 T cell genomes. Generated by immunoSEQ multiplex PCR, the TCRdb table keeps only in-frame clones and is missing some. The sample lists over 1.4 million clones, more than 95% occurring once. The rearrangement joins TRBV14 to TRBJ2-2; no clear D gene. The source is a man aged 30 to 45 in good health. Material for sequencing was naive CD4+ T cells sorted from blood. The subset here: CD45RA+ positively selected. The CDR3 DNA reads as TGTGCCAGCACTATACTTCCGGGCTCCGGGGAGCTGTTTTTT. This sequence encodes CASTILPGSGELFF.